Listed below are T cell receptor beta chains from one sample, sequenced in a study of T cell repertoires in cytomegalovirus infection. TCRdb independently ran MiXCR on the reads; one entry per CDR3 protein. The sample lists some 700,000 distinct CDR3 sequences, 35% occurring once. The sequenced sample was PBMCs. These receptors originate from a human donor in good health (CMV status not recorded). Some clones in this sample may be carry-over from other donors' samples. Both conserved end residues are part of each CDR3. The D gene is left open where the match is weak. Not every row has a clone size; where given, it reads once, few, many or a size class.

TRBD1	TRBV6-6	-	TRBJ1-1	CARRKQGASTEAFF	TGTGCCCGCAGAAAACAGGGGGCCAGCACTGAAGCTTTCTTT
-	TRBV28	many	TRBJ1-4	CASSLESGSDEKLFF	TGTGCCAGCAGTTTGGAATCGGGGAGCGATGAAAAACTGTTTTTT
-	TRBV5-1	few	TRBJ2-1	CASSLARAAHEQFF	TGCGCCAGCAGCTTGGCCCGGGCCGCCCATGAGCAGTTCTTC
-	TRBV6-1	few	TRBJ2-2	CASRPVGSGELFF	TGTGCCAGCCGTCCTGTAGGGAGCGGGGAGCTGTTTTTT
-	TRBV14	few	TRBJ1-1	CASSHFSAYEAFF	TGTGCCAGCAGCCATTTCTCCGCATATGAAGCTTTCTTT
TRBD1	TRBV20-1	-	TRBJ2-5	CSADRGGTQYF	TGCAGCGCCGACAGGGGCGGGACCCAGTACTTC
-	TRBV6-1	many	TRBJ1-1	CASRSMNTEAFF	TGTGCCAGCAGGTCAATGAACACTGAAGCTTTCTTT
-	TRBV5-4	-	TRBJ2-1	CASSLAGASSYNEQFF	TGTGCCAGCAGCTTGGCGGGCGCGAGCTCCTACAATGAGCAGTTCTTC
TRBD1	TRBV12-3/TRBV12-4	-	TRBJ1-1	CASKIRDRALGTEAFF	TGTGCCAGCAAAATCCGGGACAGGGCTTTAGGCACTGAAGCTTTCTTT
TRBD2	TRBV11-1	many	TRBJ2-1	CASGRGTSGGNEQFF	TGTGCCAGCGGGCGAGGGACTAGCGGGGGCAATGAGCAGTTCTTC
-	TRBV3-1	-	TRBJ2-2	CASSQSGELFF	TGTGCCAGCAGCCAATCCGGGGAGCTGTTTTTT